What follows describes a single TCR beta chain. Its antigen is not identified. These data belong to a study of T cells expressing NK-cell markers. Study at large: Sorted CD3+CD56-NKG2C+, CD3+CD56+NKG2C+ and CD3+CD56+NKG2C- T cells supplied the TCR beta repertoires. In the group of eight sequenced donors, seven were HCMV-seropositive and one was seronegative.

The CDR3 sequence is 21 residues long. Looked up from germline, CDR1 is SGHDN and CDR2 is FVKESK. TCRdb reprocessed the 5' RACE reads and stores each CDR3 protein as one record, lacking DNA. The sample table sets out approximately 550,000 distinct CDR3 sequences. General study results and limits: NKG2C+ dominant clonotypes from more than 5 donors made up about 1.0-7.5% of CD8+ T cells.

Sample: blood T cells: a sorted CD56 or NKG2C T cell subset, CD4+ or CD8+ T cells, or bulk PBMC T cells (not recorded which). The chain couples TRBV14 to TRBJ2-2; TCRdb names TRBD2, which stays unverified in the absence of DNA. The TCR was taken from a man aged 18 to 29 in good health. CDR3 sequence reads: CASSQFLITGTSGRNTGELFF. The full variable domain, completed using reference TRBV14 and TRBJ2-2, is EAGVTQFPSHSVIEKGQTVTLRCDPISGHDNLYWYRRVMGKEIKFLLHFVKESKQDESGMPNNRFLAERTGGTYSTLKVQPAELEDSGVYFCASSQFLITGTSGRNTGELFFGEGSRLTVL.